This T cell receptor (beta chain) was profiled in a study of blood T cell repertoires in COVID-19. Study overall: Donors in the United States, Italy and Spain gave samples during acute or convalescent COVID-19. PBMCs, B-cell-depleted T cells, or T cells were the source of the cDNA or gDNA that made up the material.

How the authors handled the data: Reference gene primer amplification yielded estimated nucleated cell counts. Data came from immunoSEQ multiplex PCR; TCRdb stores just in-frame clones and leaves some out. The DNA was the basis for D and trimming; V, J and clone size are from that table. The sample carries 100,000 to 150,000 clones, about 86% recorded once. The age range of participants was about 18 to 90 years, with residence in some 25 US areas. V was clipped by 4 bases and J by 5 bases; unmatched bases: 8. Germline CDR1 SGHTA, CDR2 FQGNSA. This CDR3 contains 15 residues. The chain recombines TRBV7-2 with TRBJ1-1; 9 bases align to TRBD1. Sample: PBMCs or T cells enriched from blood (not recorded which). This receptor was identified in a man in his forties or fifties with acute COVID-19. CDR3 nucleotide sequence: TGTGCCAGCAGCTCCCTAACAGGGGGCTGGACTGAAGCTTTCTTT. Translated, it gives CASSSLTGGWTEAFF. Filled out from reference TRBV7-2 and TRBJ1-1, the complete variable domain reads GAGVSQSPSNKVTEKGKDVELRCDPISGHTALYWYRQSLGQGLEFLIYFQGNSAPDKSGLPSDRFSAERTGGSVSTLTIQRTQQEDSAVYLCASSSLTGGWTEAFFGQGTRLTVV.